This is a list of T cell receptor beta chains from one sample in a study of blood T cell repertoires in COVID-19. Sequencing used immunoSEQ multiplex PCR; TCRdb keeps in-frame clones, though not all of them. Of 250,000 to 400,000 clones listed, around 90% are singletons. Specimen: PBMCs or T cells enriched from blood (not recorded which). All receptors come from a man aged 55 to 70 who had recovered from COVID-19. Each CDR3 is given with its conserved first and last residue. The D gene is left open where the match is weak. Size is omitted from some rows. Given values are once, few, many or a class for expanded clones.

>-|TRBD1|TRBJ1-6|TRBV5-1
CASSLQGTRPGSPLHF
TGCGCCAGCAGCTTACAGGGGACCCGGCCGGGTTCACCCCTCCACTTT
>few|-|TRBJ2-7|TRBV21-1
CASSFGTPSSYEQYF
TGTGCCAGCAGCTTCGGGACACCAAGCTCCTACGAGCAGTACTTC
>-|TRBD1|TRBJ2-3|TRBV23-1
CASSSPGQASTDTQYF
TGCGCCAGCAGTTCTCCGGGACAGGCTAGCACAGATACGCAGTATTTT
>-|-|TRBJ2-1|TRBV28
CASSSDGRVHNEQFF
TGTGCCAGCAGTTCAGATGGCAGGGTCCACAATGAGCAGTTCTTC
>-|TRBD1|TRBJ1-4|TRBV11-2
CASSWGQGPEKLFF
TGTGCCAGCAGCTGGGGACAGGGCCCAGAAAAACTGTTTTTT
>once|TRBD1|TRBJ2-7|TRBV19
CASTGQGAYEQYF
TGTGCCAGCACAGGACAGGGGGCGTACGAGCAGTACTTC
>-|-|TRBJ1-2|TRBV7-2
CASSLGGGGGRYGYTF
TGTGCCAGCAGCTTAGGAGGGGGGGGCGGACGCTATGGCTACACCTTC
>-|TRBD2|TRBJ2-1|TRBV5-1
CASKLAGGSYNEQFF
TGCGCCAGCAAACTTGCGGGAGGTTCCTACAATGAGCAGTTCTTC
>-|-|TRBJ2-7|TRBV7-9
CASSLNRGFYEQYF
TGTGCCAGCAGCTTAAATCGGGGGTTCTACGAGCAGTACTTC
>-|-|TRBJ1-2|TRBV27
CASSSHLGTFNYGYTF
TGTGCCAGCAGTTCGCACCTCGGGACATTTAACTATGGCTACACCTTC
>-|TRBD1|TRBJ2-5|TRBV11-1
CASSLAKGQLKETQYF
TGTGCCAGCAGCTTAGCAAAGGGACAGCTCAAAGAGACCCAGTACTTC
>-|TRBD2|TRBJ2-1|TRBV7-2
CASSPRSGMYNEQFF
TGTGCCAGCAGCCCGCGAAGCGGGATGTACAATGAGCAGTTCTTC
>-|TRBD2|TRBJ2-1|TRBV27
CASSDRDYLADEQFF
TGTGCCAGCAGTGACCGGGACTACCTAGCCGATGAGCAGTTCTTC
>-|TRBD1|TRBJ2-7|TRBV2
CAITGGSYEQYF
TGTGCCATCACAGGGGGCTCCTACGAGCAGTACTTC
>once|-|TRBJ2-5|TRBV11-1
CASSLAPSKETQYF
TGTGCCAGCAGCTTAGCGCCTAGTAAGGAGACCCAGTACTTC
>-|TRBD2|TRBJ2-1|TRBV9
CASTPGASGLYYNEQFF
TGTGCCAGCACTCCTGGGGCTAGCGGACTTTACTACAATGAGCAGTTCTTC
>once|-|TRBJ1-5|TRBV7-3
CASSPGLVSNQPQHF
TGTGCCAGCAGCCCCGGACTGGTTAGCAATCAGCCCCAGCATTTT
>-|-|TRBJ2-3|TRBV24-1
CATSDPGGSGGTDTQYF
TGTGCCACCAGTGATCCCGGAGGAAGCGGAGGCACAGATACGCAGTATTTT
>-|TRBD1|TRBJ2-5|TRBV29-1
CSAVPGRTGGAETQYF
TGCAGCGCTGTTCCAGGGAGGACAGGGGGCGCAGAGACCCAGTACTTC
>-|-|TRBJ2-5|TRBV12-3/TRBV12-4
CASRIQKETQYF
TGTGCCAGCAGGATACAAAAAGAGACCCAGTACTTC
>-|TRBD2|TRBJ2-1|TRBV4-1
CASSRPSGRAAHEQFF
TGCGCCAGCAGCCGGCCTAGCGGGAGGGCTGCCCATGAGCAGTTCTTC
>-|-|TRBJ1-4|TRBV7-9
CASSSRAGWRDGEKLFF
TGTGCCAGCAGCTCCAGAGCTGGGTGGCGGGACGGTGAAAAACTGTTTTTT
>-|-|TRBJ1-4|TRBV27
CASTSFKAGNEKLFF
TGTGCCAGCACCTCCTTTAAAGCAGGGAATGAAAAACTGTTTTTT
>-|TRBD2|TRBJ2-2|TRBV11-2
CASSLTKLAAGELFF
TGTGCCAGCAGCTTAACTAAACTAGCGGCCGGGGAGCTGTTTTTT
>-|TRBD2|TRBJ2-3|TRBV18
CASSLRRESTDTQYF
TGTGCCAGCTCACTAAGGCGGGAGAGCACAGATACGCAGTATTTT
>few|-|TRBJ2-1|TRBV11-2
CASRLHTGLSYNEQFF
TGTGCCAGCAGGCTTCATACAGGGCTCTCCTACAATGAGCAGTTCTTC
>-|TRBD1|TRBJ1-2|TRBV2
CASSFSPGQVFEGYTF
TGTGCCAGCAGTTTTTCCCCGGGACAGGTTTTTGAGGGCTACACCTTC
>-|TRBD1|TRBJ2-5|TRBV9
CASSATPQGVRETQYF
TGTGCCAGCAGCGCCACACCACAGGGGGTCAGAGAGACCCAGTACTTC
>-|-|TRBJ2-3|TRBV10-1
CASRWWGLSTDTQYF
TGCGCCAGTCGGTGGTGGGGGCTTAGCACAGATACGCAGTATTTT
>-|-|TRBJ1-2|TRBV18
CASSGQLYGYTF
TGTGCCAGCTCAGGGCAGTTATATGGCTACACCTTC
>-|TRBD2|TRBJ2-1|TRBV15
CATSTARTSGYNEQFF
TGTGCCACCAGCACAGCTAGGACTAGCGGTTACAATGAGCAGTTCTTC
>-|TRBD1|TRBJ2-7|TRBV6-6
CASSYSTGQGSYEQYF
TGTGCCAGCAGTTACTCGACGGGACAGGGTAGCTACGAGCAGTACTTC
>-|TRBD1|TRBJ2-1|TRBV5-4
CASSRQGSSYNEQFF
TGTGCCAGCAGTCGACAGGGGAGCTCCTACAATGAGCAGTTCTTC
>-|-|TRBJ1-1|TRBV18
CASSLAPHTVNTEAFF
TGTGCCAGCTCACTGGCCCCACACACAGTAAACACTGAAGCTTTCTTT
>-|TRBD2|TRBJ2-5|TRBV7-9
CASSTRPPTSGRTGIKETQYF
TGTGCCAGCAGCACCCGGCCCCCGACTAGCGGGAGAACGGGGATTAAAGAGACCCAGTACTTC
>-|-|TRBJ2-1|TRBV9
CASSVDTTHNEQFF
TGTGCCAGCAGCGTAGATACTACCCACAATGAGCAGTTCTTC
>-|TRBD2|TRBJ2-7|TRBV28
CASSSPGLAYEQYF
TGTGCCAGCAGTTCCCCGGGACTAGCCTACGAGCAGTACTTC